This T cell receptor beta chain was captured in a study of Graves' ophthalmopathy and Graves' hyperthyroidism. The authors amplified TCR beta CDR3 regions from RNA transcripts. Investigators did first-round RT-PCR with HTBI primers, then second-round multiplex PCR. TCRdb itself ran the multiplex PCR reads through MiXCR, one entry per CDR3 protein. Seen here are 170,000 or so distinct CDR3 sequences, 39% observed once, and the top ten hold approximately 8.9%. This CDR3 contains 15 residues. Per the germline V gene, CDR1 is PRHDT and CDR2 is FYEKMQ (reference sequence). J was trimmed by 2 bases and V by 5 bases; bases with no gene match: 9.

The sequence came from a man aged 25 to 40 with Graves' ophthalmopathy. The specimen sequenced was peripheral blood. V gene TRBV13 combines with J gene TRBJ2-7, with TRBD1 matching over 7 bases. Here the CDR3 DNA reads TGTGCCAGCAGCAGACAGGGCCACAACCCCTACGAGCAGTACTTC. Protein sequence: CASSRQGHNPYEQYF.